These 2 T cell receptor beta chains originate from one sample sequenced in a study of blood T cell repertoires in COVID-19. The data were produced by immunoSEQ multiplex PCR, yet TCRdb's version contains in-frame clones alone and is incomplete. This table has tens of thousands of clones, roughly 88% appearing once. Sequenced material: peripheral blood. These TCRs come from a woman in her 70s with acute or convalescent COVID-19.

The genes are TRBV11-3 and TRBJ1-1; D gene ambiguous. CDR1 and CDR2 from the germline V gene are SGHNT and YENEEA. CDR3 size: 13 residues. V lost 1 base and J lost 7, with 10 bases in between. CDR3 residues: CASSLGRSGEAFF. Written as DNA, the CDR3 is TGTGCCAGCAGCTTAGGGCGGTCGGGTGAAGCTTTCTTT.

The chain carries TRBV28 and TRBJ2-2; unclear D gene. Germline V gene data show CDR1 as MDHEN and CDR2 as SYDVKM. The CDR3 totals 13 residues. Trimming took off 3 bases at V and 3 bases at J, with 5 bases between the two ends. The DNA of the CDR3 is TGTGCCAGCAGTTTTTCAGACACCGGGGAGCTGTTTTTT. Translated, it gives CASSFSDTGELFF.